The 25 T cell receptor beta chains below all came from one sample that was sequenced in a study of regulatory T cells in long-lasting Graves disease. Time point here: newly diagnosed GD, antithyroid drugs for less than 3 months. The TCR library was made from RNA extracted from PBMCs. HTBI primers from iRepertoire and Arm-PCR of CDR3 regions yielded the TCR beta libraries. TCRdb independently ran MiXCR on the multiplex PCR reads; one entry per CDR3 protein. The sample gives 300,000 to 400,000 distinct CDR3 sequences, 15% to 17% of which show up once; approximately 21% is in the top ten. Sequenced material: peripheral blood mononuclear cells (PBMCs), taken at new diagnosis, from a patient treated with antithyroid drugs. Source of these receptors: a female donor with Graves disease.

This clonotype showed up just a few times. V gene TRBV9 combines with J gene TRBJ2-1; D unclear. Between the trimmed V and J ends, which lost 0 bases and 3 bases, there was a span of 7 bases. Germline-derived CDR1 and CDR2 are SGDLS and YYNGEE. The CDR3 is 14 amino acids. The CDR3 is CASSVGGFYNEQFF. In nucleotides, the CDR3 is TGTGCCAGCAGCGTAGGAGGCTTCTACAATGAGCAGTTCTTC.

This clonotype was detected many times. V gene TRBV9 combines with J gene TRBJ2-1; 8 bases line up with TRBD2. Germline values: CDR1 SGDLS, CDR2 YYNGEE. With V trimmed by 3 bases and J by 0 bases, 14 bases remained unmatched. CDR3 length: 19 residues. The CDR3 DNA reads TGTGCCAGCAGCGCAACGTGGGGGGAGCGGGGGAGCTCCTACAATGAGCAGTTCTTC. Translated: CASSATWGERGSSYNEQFF.

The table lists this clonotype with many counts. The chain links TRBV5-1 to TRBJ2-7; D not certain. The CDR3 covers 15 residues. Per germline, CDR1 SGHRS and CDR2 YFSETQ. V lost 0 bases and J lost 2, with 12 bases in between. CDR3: CASSLAETWTYEQYF. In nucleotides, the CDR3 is TGCGCCAGCAGCTTGGCGGAGACCTGGACCTACGAGCAGTACTTC.

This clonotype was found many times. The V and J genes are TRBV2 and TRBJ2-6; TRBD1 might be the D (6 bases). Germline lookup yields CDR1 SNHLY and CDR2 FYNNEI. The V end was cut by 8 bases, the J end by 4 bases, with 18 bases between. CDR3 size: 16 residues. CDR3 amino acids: CASGGASGTGANVLTF. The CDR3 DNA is TGTGCCAGCGGTGGGGCTTCCGGGACAGGGGCCAACGTCCTGACTTTC.

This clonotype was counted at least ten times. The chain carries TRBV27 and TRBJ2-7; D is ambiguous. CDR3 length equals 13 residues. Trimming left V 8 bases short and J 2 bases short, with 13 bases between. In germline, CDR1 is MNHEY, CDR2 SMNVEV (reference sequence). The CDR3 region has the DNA TGTGCCAGCTTTGGCAGCAAAACCTACGAGCAGTACTTC. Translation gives CASFGSKTYEQYF.

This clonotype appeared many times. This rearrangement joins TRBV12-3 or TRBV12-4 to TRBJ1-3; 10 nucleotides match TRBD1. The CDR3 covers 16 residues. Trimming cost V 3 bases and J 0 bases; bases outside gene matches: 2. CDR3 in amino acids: CASSFRQGASGNTIYF. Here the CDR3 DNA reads TGTGCCAGCAGTTTTCGACAGGGGGCCTCTGGAAACACCATATATTTT.

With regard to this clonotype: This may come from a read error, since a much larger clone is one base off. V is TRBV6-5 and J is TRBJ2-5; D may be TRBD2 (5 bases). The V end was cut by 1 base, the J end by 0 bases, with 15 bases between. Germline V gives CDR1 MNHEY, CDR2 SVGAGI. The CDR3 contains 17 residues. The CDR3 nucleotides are TGTGCCAGCAGTTACTTGAAGGAGCGGCCATACCAAGAGACCCAGTACTTC. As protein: CASSYLKERPYQETQYF.

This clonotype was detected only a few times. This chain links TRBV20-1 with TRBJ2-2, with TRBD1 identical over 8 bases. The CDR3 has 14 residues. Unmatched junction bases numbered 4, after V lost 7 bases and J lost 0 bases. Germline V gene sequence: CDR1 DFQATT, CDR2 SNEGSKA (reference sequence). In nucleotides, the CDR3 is TGCAGTGTAATGGACAGGGCGAACACCGGGGAGCTGTTTTTT. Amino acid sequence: CSVMDRANTGELFF.

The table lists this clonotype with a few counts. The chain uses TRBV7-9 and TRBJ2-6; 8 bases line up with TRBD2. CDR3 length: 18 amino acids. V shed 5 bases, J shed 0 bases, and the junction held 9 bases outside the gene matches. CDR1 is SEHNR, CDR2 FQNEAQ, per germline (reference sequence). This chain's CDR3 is CASSPSGGSNSGANVLTF. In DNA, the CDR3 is TGTGCCAGCAGCCCAAGCGGGGGTTCTAACTCTGGGGCCAACGTCCTGACTTTC.

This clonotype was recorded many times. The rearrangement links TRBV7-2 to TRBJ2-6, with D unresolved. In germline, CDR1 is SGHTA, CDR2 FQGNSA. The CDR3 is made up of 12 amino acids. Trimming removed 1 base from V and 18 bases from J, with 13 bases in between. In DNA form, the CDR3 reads TGTGCCAGCAGCTTAGACCGGTCGCCGAGGACTTTC. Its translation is CASSLDRSPRTF.

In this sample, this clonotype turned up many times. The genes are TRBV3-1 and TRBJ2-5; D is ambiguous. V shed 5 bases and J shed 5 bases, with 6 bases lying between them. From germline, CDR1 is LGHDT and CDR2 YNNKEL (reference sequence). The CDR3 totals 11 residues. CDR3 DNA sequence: TGTGCCAGCAGCTTTGTTGAGACCCAGTACTTC. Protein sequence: CASSFVETQYF.

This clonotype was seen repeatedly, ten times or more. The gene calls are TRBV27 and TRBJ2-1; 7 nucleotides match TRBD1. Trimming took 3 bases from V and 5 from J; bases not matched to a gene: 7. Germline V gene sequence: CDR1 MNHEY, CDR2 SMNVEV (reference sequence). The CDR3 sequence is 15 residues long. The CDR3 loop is CASSLLGQTDNEQFF. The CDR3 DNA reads TGTGCCAGCAGTTTGCTGGGACAGACCGACAATGAGCAGTTCTTC.

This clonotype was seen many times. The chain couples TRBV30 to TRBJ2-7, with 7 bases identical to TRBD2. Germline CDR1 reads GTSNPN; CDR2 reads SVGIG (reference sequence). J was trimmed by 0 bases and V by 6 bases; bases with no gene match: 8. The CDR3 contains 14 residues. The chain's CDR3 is CACSLAVSSYEQYF. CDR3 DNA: TGTGCCTGTTCGCTAGCGGTTAGCTCCTACGAGCAGTACTTC.

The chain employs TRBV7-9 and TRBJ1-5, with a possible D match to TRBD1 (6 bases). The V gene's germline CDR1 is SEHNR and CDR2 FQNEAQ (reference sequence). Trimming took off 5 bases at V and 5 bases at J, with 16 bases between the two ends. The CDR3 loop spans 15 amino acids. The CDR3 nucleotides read TGTGCCAGCAGCCCCCTGGGCAGGGGCTATCAGCCCCAGCATTTT. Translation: CASSPLGRGYQPQHF.

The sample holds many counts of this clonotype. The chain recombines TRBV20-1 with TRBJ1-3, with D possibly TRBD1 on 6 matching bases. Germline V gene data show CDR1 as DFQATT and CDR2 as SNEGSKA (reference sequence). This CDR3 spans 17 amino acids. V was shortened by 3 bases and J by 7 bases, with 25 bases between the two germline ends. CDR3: CSASAAEGGGSWNTIYF. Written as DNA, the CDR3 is TGCAGTGCTAGTGCTGCGGAAGGGGGGGGCTCTTGGAACACCATATATTTT.

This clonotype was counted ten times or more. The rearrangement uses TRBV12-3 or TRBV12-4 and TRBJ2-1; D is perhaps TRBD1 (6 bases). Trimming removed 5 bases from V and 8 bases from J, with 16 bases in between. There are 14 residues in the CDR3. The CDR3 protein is CASSPGDMTDEQFF. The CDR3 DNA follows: TGTGCCAGCAGTCCTGGGGACATGACGGATGAGCAGTTCTTC.

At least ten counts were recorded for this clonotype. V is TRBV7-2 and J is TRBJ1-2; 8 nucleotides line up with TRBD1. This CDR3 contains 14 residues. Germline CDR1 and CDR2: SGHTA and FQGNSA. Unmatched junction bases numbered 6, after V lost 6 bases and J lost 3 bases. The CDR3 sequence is CASRTPGQDYGYTF. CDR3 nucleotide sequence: TGTGCCAGCAGAACTCCGGGACAGGACTATGGCTACACCTTC.

CDR3 in amino acids: CATSRDVGTGYGYTF. The CDR3 nucleotides are TGTGCCACCAGCAGAGATGTTGGGACAGGTTATGGCTACACCTTC. The chain uses TRBV15 and TRBJ1-2; 8 bases map to TRBD1. The CDR3 covers 15 residues. Losses at the gene ends were 0 bases for V and 5 bases for J; bases not matched to a gene: 5. Germline CDR1 reads LNHNV; CDR2 reads YYDKDF (reference sequence).

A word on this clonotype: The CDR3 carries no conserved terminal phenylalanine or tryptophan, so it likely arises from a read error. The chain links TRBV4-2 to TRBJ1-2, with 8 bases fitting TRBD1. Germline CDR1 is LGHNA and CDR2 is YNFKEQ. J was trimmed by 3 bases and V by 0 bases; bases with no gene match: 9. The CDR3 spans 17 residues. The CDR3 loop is CASSQDSTPGGYYGYTL. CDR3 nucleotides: TGTGCCAGCAGCCAAGATTCCACGCCAGGGGGCTACTATGGCTACACCCTC.

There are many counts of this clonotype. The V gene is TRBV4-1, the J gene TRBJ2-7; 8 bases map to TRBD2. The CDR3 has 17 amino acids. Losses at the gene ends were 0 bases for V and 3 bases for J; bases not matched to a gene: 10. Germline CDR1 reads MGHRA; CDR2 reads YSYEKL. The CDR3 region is CASSQDLLLAEGYEQYF. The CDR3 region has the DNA TGCGCCAGCAGCCAAGATCTCCTACTAGCGGAGGGCTACGAGCAGTACTTC.

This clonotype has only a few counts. The CDR3 DNA follows: TGTGCCAGCAGCGCCGGGAGGGTCGGAATGAACACTGAAGCTTTCTTT. It yields the protein CASSAGRVGMNTEAFF. The chain combines TRBV9 with TRBJ1-1; D call uncertain. V lost 3 bases and J 0 bases, leaving 15 bases between the germline ends. The CDR3 is 16 amino acids. The germline V gene has CDR1 SGDLS and CDR2 YYNGEE.

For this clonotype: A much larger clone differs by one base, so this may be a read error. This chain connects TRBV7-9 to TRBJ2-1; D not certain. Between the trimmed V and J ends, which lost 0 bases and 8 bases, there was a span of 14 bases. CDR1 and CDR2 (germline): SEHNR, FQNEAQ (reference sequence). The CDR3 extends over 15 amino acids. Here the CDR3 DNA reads TGTGCCAGCAGCTTAGCGGGAACAGCAGGAGATGAGCAGTTCTTC. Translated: CASSLAGTAGDEQFF.

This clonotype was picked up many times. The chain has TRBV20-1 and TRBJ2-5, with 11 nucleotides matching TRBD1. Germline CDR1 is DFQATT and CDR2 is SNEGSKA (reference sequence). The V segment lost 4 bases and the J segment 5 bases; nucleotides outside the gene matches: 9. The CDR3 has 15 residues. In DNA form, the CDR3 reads TGCAGTGCTAACCCAGGACAGGGGGCGACGGAGACCCAGTACTTC. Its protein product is CSANPGQGATETQYF.

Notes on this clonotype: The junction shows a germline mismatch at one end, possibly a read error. DNA for the CDR3: TGTGCCAACAGTTTTCAGGGGACCTACGAGCAGTACTTC. It translates to CANSFQGTYEQYF. This chain uses TRBV12-3 or TRBV12-4 with TRBJ2-7; D possibly corresponds to TRBD1 (6 bases). CDR3 length equals 13 residues.

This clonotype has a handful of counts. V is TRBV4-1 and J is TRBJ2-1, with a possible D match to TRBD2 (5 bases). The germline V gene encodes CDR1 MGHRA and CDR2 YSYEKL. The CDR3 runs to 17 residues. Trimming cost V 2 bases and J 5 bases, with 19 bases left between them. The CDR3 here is CASSQNPPGLRDNEQFF. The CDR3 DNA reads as TGCGCCAGCAGCCAAAATCCCCCCGGGCTGAGGGACAATGAGCAGTTCTTC.